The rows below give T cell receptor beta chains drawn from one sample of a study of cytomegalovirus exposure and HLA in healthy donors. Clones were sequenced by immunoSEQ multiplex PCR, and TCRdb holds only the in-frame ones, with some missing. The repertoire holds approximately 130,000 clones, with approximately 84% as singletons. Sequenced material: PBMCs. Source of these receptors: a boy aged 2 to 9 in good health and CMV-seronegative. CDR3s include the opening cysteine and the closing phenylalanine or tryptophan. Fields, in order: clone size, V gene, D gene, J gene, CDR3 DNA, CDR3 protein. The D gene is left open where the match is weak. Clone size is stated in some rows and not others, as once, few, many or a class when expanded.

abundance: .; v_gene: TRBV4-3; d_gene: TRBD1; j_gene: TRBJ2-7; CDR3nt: TGCGCCAGCAGCCAAGATCACACTACAAGGACAGGGCGCTACGAGCAGTACTTC; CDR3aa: CASSQDHTTRTGRYEQYF
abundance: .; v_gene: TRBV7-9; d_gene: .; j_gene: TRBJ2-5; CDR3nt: TGTGCCAGCAGCTTTTTAGGTAGCGTCGTAAAGGAGACCCAGTACTTC; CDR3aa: CASSFLGSVVKETQYF
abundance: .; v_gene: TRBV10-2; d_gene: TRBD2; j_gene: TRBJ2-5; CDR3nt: TGCGCCAGCAGTGGTTTAGGACTAGCACCGGAGACCCAGTACTTC; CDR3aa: CASSGLGLAPETQYF
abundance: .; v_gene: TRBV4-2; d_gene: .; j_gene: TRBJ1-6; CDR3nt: TGTGCCAGCAGCCAACTCGGACAGAATAATTCACCCCTCCACTTT; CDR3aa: CASSQLGQNNSPLHF
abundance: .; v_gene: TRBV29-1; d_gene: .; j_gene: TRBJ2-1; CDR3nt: TGCAGCGCCTCTTTTCGAGGGCTCAAGATCTTC; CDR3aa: CSASFRGLKIF
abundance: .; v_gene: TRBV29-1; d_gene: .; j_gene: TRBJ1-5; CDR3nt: TGCAGCGTTGGTGACAGTTCCCAGCCCCAGCATTTT; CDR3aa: CSVGDSSQPQHF
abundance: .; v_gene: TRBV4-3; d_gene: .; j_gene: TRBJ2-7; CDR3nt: TGCGCCAGCAGCCCTACCCTCTTTTCCTACGAGCAGTACTTC; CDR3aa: CASSPTLFSYEQYF
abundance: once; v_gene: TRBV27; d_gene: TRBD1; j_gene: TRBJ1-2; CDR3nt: TGTGCCAGCAGCCCGGGACAGACCTATGGCTACACCTTC; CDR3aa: CASSPGQTYGYTF
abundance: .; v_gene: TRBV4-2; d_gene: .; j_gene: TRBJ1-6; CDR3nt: TGTGCCAGCAGCCCGGAGGGCGTAAATAATTCACCCCTCCACTTT; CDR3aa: CASSPEGVNNSPLHF
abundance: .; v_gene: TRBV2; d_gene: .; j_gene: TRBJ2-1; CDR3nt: TGTGCCAGCAGTGAGAGGGTGAACAATGAGCAGTTCTTC; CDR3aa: CASSERVNNEQFF
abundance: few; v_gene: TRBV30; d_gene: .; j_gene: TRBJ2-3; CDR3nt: TGTGCCTGGAGTCGGGACTCGGGGGCAGATACGCAGTATTTT; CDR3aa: CAWSRDSGADTQYF
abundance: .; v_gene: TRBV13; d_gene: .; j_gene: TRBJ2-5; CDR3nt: TGTGCCAGCAGCTCAGTTTTACAAGAGACCCAGTACTTC; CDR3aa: CASSSVLQETQYF
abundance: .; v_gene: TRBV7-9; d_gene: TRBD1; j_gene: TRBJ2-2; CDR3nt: TGTGCCAGCAGCCACCGGGACAGGGACACCGGGGAGCTGTTTTTT; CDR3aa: CASSHRDRDTGELFF
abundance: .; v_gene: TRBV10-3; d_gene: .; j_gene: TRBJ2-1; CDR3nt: TGTGCCACCAGCAGTTTAGCGGTAAGCTCCTACAATGAGCAGTTCTTC; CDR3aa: CATSSLAVSSYNEQFF
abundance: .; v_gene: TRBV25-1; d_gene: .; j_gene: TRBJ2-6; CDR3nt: TGTGCCAGCACACAGGGATCTGGGGCCAACGTCCTGACTTTC; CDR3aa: CASTQGSGANVLTF
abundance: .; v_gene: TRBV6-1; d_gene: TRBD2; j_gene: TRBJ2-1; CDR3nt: TGTGCCAGCAGAGCCCTAGCGGGAGGGCTCAGTGAGCAGTTCTTC; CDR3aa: CASRALAGGLSEQFF
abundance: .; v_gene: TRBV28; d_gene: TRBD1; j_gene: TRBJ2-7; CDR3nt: TGTGCCAGCAGTTTATCTGGGACAGGCCCCTCCTACGAGCAGTACTTC; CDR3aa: CASSLSGTGPSYEQYF
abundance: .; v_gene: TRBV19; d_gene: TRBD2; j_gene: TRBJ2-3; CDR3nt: TGTGCCAGTAGTTTGTCGGGAGGGGCAGATACGCAGTATTTT; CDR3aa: CASSLSGGADTQYF
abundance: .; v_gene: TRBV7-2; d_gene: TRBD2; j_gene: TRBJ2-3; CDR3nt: TGTGCCAGCAGCGACCCACTAGCGGGGGCCCAACGAGGCACAGATACGCAGTATTTT; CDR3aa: CASSDPLAGAQRGTDTQYF
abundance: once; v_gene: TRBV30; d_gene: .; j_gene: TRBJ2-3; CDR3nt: TGTGCCTGGGCCGAGTTCCGGGGAGGTACAGATACGCAGTATTTT; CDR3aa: CAWAEFRGGTDTQYF
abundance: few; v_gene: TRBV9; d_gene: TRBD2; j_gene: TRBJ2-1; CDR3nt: TGTGCCAGCAGTCGTAGAAAGGCTAGCGGCCACAATGAGCAGTTCTTC; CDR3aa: CASSRRKASGHNEQFF
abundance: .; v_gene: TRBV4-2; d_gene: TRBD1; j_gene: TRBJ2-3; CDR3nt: TGTGCCAGCAGCCAAGATGACAGGGGTGAAGATACGCAGTATTTT; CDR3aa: CASSQDDRGEDTQYF
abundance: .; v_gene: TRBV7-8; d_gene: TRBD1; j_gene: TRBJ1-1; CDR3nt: TGTGCCAGCAGCTCCAGCGGAGAGGGGGACAGCCTTTGGAGGGTCACTGAAGCTTTCTTT; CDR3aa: CASSSSGEGDSLWRVTEAFF
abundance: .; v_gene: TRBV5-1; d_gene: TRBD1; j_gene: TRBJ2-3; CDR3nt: TGCGCCAGCAGCTTGGGGGGGACAGGGTCTAGTTCCCCCACAGATACGCAGTATTTT; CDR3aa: CASSLGGTGSSSPTDTQYF
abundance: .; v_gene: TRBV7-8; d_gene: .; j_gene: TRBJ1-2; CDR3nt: TGTGCCAGCAGCGCAGGCAACTATGGCTACACCTTC; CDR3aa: CASSAGNYGYTF
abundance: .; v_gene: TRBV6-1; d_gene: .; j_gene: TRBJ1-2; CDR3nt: TGTGCCAGCAGTGGACGAAGTGGAGGGGGGGATGGCTACACCTTC; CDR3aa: CASSGRSGGGDGYTF
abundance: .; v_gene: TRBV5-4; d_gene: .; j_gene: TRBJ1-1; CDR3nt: TGTGCCAGTCAAATCACGGTAAACGGGAGGGCCGCTGAAGCTTTCTTT; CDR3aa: CASQITVNGRAAEAFF
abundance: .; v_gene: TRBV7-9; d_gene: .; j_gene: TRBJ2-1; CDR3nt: TGTGCCAGCAGATCGACAGGTCCGAGTGAGCAGTTCTTC; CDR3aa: CASRSTGPSEQFF
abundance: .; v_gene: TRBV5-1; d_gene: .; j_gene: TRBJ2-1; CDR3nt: TGCGCCAGCAGCTGGGGGGGCGGGGGCAATGAGCAGTTCTTC; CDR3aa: CASSWGGGGNEQFF
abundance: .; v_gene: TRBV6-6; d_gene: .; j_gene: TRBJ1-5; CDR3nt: TGTGCCAGCGTCTCGGCCAGGGTAAGCAATCAGCCCCAGCATTTT; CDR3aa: CASVSARVSNQPQHF
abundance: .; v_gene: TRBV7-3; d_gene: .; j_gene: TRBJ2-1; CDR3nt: TGTGCCAGCAGCTTAATTGGGGCTTACAATGAGCAGTTCTTC; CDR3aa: CASSLIGAYNEQFF
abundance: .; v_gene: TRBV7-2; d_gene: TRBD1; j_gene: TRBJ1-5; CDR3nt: TGTGCCAGCAGCTTAACCTTAGACAGGGTATACCAGCCCCAGCATTTT; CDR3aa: CASSLTLDRVYQPQHF
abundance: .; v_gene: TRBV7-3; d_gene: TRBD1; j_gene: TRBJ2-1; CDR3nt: TGTGCCAGCAGCCGGACAGGGGGGAGCTCCTACAATGAGCAGTTCTTC; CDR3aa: CASSRTGGSSYNEQFF
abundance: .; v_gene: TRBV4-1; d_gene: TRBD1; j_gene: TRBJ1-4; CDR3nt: TGCGCCAGCAGCCAAGAGGACAGGACTATAAATGAAAAACTGTTTTTT; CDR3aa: CASSQEDRTINEKLFF
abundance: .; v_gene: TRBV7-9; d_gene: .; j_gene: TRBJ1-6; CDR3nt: TGTGCCAGCAGCTTAGCGGAGACAGATAATTCACCCCTCCACTTT; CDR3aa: CASSLAETDNSPLHF
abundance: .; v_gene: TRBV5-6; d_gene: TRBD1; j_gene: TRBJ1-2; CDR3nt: TGTGCCAGCATCCGGGACAGGAGGGCCCGAAATAACTATGGCTACACCTTC; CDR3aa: CASIRDRRARNNYGYTF
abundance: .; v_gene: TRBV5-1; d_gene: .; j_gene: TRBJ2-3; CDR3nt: TGCGCCAGCAGCTTGGCCGGGGCAGATACGCAGTATTTT; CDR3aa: CASSLAGADTQYF
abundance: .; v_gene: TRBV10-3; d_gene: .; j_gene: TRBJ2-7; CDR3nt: TGTGCCATCAGTGGCCCCGGGGGGCAGGCAGTCGACGAGCAGTACTTC; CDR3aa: CAISGPGGQAVDEQYF
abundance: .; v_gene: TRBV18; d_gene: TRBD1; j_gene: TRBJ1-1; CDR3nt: TGTGCCAGCTCAGCCACGACAGGGGATAAATATGAAGCTTTCTTT; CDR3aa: CASSATTGDKYEAFF
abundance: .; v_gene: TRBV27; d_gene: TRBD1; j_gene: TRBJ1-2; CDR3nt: TGTGCCAGCGGGGACAGGGGATTTAACTATGGCTACACCTTC; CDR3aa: CASGDRGFNYGYTF
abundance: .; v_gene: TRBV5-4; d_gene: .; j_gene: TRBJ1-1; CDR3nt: TGTGCCAGCAGCTTGGTATCTCAGGACACTGAAGCTTTCTTT; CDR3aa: CASSLVSQDTEAFF
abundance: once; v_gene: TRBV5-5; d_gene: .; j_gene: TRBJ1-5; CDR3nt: TGTGCCAGCAGCTTGATTCTAACAGGAGATCAGCCCCAGCATTTT; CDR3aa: CASSLILTGDQPQHF
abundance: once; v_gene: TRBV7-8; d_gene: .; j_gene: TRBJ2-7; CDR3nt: TGTGCCAGCAGCCCCCGCCCCCGGGATGGTTCGAACGAGCAGTACTTC; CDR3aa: CASSPRPRDGSNEQYF
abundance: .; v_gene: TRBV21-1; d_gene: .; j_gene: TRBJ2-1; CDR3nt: TGTGCCAGCAGCAAAGCCCGACAGGGCAAAAGTTGCAATGAGCAGTTCTTC; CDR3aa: CASSKARQGKSCNEQFF
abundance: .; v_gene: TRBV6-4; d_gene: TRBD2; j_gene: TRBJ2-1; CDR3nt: TGTGCCAGCAGTGACTCGAGGGAGGGCGTGGCCCTTGAGCAGTTCTTC; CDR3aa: CASSDSREGVALEQFF
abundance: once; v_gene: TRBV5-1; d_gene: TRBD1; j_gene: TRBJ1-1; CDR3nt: TGCGCCAGCAGCTCGGCAAACAGGGGTAGGAGCGCTGAAGCTTTCTTT; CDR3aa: CASSSANRGRSAEAFF
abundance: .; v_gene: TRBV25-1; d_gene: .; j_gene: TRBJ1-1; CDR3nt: TGTGCCAGCAGACTGACACGGAACACTGAAGCTTTCTTT; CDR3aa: CASRLTRNTEAFF